The 3 T cell receptor beta chains in this list originate from one sample, sequenced in a study of glioma-infiltrating T cells. Amplification of TCR alpha and beta CDR3 regions from RNA used iRepertoire nested multiplex PCR. TCRdb reanalysed the multiplex PCR reads using MiXCR and keeps one entry per CDR3 protein. The sample has 95,000 to 110,000 distinct CDR3 sequences; roughly 30% are singletons. Sequenced sample: glioma tissue, nonneoplastic brain tissue, or PBMCs (not recorded which). The receptors here all came from a human donor with low-grade glioma or glioblastoma, undergoing nonglioma brain surgery, or in good health (not recorded which).

This clonotype was picked up many times. The CDR3 region is CASSLRLGQETQYF. In DNA, the CDR3 is TGTGCCAGCAGTTTGAGACTCGGCCAAGAGACCCAGTACTTC. V is TRBV28 and J is TRBJ2-5; unclear D gene. V was cut by 3 bases and J by 1 base, with 9 bases left in between. Germline V gene data show CDR1 as MDHEN and CDR2 as SYDVKM. This CDR3 has 14 amino acids. The full variable domain, completed using reference TRBV28 and TRBJ2-5, is DVKVTQSSRYLVKRTGEKVFLECVQDMDHENMFWYRQDPGLGLRLIYFSYDVKMKEKGDIPEGYSVSREKKERFSLILESASTNQTSMYLCASSLRLGQETQYFGPGTRLLVL.

This clonotype was seen a few times. The gene calls are TRBV7-2 and TRBJ1-1; D gene unclear. The V gene lost 3 bases and the J gene lost 0 bases, with 11 bases spanning the gap. The germline CDR1 and CDR2 sequences are SGHTA and FQGNSA. The CDR3 extends over 15 amino acids. The CDR3 nucleotides read TGTGCCAGCAGCTTTCGGGCTAACCTGAACACTGAAGCTTTCTTT. Amino acids: CASSFRANLNTEAFF.

Ten or more counts support this clonotype. The genes are TRBV7-2 and TRBJ1-1, with D possibly matching TRBD1 (5 bases). Germline V gives CDR1 SGHTA, CDR2 FQGNSA. Trimming shortened V by 1 base and J by 8 bases, and 17 bases separated the two germline ends. The CDR3 is 15 residues long. DNA of the CDR3: TGTGCCAGCAGCTTAGTCGGTGGTAAGGGGCGAGAAGCTTTCTTT. Translated: CASSLVGGKGREAFF.